This T cell receptor beta chain was sequenced for a study of blood T cell repertoires in COVID-19. Study-wide context: The study drew acute and convalescent COVID-19 samples from the United States, Italy and Spain. PBMCs, B-cell-depleted T cells, or T cells provided the cDNA or gDNA that made up the material.

Original methodology: It was from reference gene primer amplification that nucleated cell counts were estimated. Here immunoSEQ multiplex PCR was the method, and the copy in TCRdb shows in-frame clones only, minus some. V, J and clone size were drawn from that table, and D and trimming were deduced from the DNA. The sample has 150,000 to 200,000 clones; roughly nine tenths are singletons. Germline values: CDR1 KGHDR, CDR2 SFDVKD. Trimming took 3 bases from V and 4 from J; bases not matched to a gene: 8. The CDR3 is 17 residues long. The receptor's source is a man in his 70s with active or convalescent COVID-19. The sequencing sample was made of peripheral blood. The V and J genes are TRBV24-1 and TRBJ2-1, with 10 positions matching TRBD1. The CDR3 region is CATSDTGQGRGYNEQFF. The CDR3 nucleotides read TGTGCCACCAGTGATACGGGACAGGGGAGGGGTTACAATGAGCAGTTCTTC.